This TCR beta chain appears in the sequencing data of a study of T cells after yellow fever vaccination. MiXCR, applied by TCRdb to the 5' RACE reads, yields one record per CDR3 protein. The sample lists approximately 160,000 distinct CDR3 sequences; around 9.3% were seen once. The CDR3 is 15 amino acids. The junction had 5 bases not matched to a gene; V was cut back by 4 bases and J by 4 bases. Germline CDR1 and CDR2: SGHVS and FNYEAQ. This clonotype came up a few times. This specimen consisted of CD8+ T cells sorted from PBMCs, obtained 45 days after the yellow fever booster vaccination. V is TRBV7-6 and J is TRBJ1-4; 8 bases line up with TRBD1. The source of this sequence is a man aged 18-30 years who received the YFV17D yellow fever vaccine. The CDR3 loop reads CASSWTGQVNEKLFF. CDR3 nucleotide sequence: TGTGCCAGCAGCTGGACGGGACAGGTTAATGAAAAACTGTTTTTT.